Shown below are 14 T cell receptor beta chains from a single sample sequenced in a study of control samples from healthy donors and cancer patients. Measured with immunoSEQ multiplex PCR; TCRdb has only the in-frame clones, and not every one. The sample lists approximately 58,000 clones, roughly 90% occurring once. Sequenced sample: PBMCs. The origin of the receptors is a man aged 55 to 70 with head and neck cancer.

The chain is built from TRBV4-2 and TRBJ2-2, with unresolved D. CDR1 is LGHNA and CDR2 is YNFKEQ in the germline V gene. The V end lost 0 bases, the J end lost 0 bases, and 5 bases lay between the germline ends. This CDR3 comprises 15 residues. In DNA, the CDR3 is TGTGCCAGCAGCCAAGATGGTACGAACACCGGGGAGCTGTTTTTT. Translating gives CASSQDGTNTGELFF.

The V gene is TRBV6-4, the J gene TRBJ2-6, with no clear D. The CDR3 has 22 residues. Germline-derived CDR1 and CDR2 are MRHNA and SNTAGT. The V and J ends lost 0 bases and 0 bases respectively, with 24 bases between them. The CDR3 here is CASSDSIPPERYNNSGANVLTF. The DNA for the CDR3 is TGTGCCAGCAGTGACTCGATACCCCCTGAACGGTATAATAACTCTGGGGCCAACGTCCTGACTTTC.

This clone was seen once. J is TRBJ2-7 and V is TRBV21-1; the listed D gene, TRBD1, was not tested against the DNA. TRBV21-1 is a recognized pseudogene. The CDR3 is 13 residues long. CDR3 sequence reads: CASSNTPRDEQYF. CDR3 bases: TGTGCCAGCAGCAATACCCCCAGGGACGAGCAGTACTTC.

The chain has TRBV10-3 and TRBJ2-7, with 12 bases identical to TRBD1. Germline V CDR1 and CDR2: ENHRY, SYGVKD. The CDR3 is made up of 18 amino acids. V gave up 10 bases and J gave up 2 bases; unmatched junction bases: 18. CDR3 in DNA: TGTGCCAGCTCCCGGCAGGGGACAGGGGGCGCAGGGGCCTACGAGCAGTACTTC. Protein: CASSRQGTGGAGAYEQYF.

The rearrangement joins TRBV5-1 to TRBJ1-2, with TRBD1 as a possible D gene (5 bases). The CDR3 spans 16 residues. Between the trimmed V and J ends, which lost 0 bases and 2 bases, there was a span of 14 bases. CDR1 is SGHRS, CDR2 YFSETQ, per germline. CDR3 sequence reads: CASSLGPREKNYGYTF. The CDR3 bases are TGCGCCAGCAGCTTGGGGCCCAGGGAGAAGAACTATGGCTACACCTTC.

This clone showed up just once. The chain links TRBV19 to TRBJ2-5; 12 bases map to TRBD2. CDR1 and CDR2 (germline): LNHDA, SQIVND (reference sequence). The CDR3 totals 15 residues. Germline trimming cut 6 bases from V and 6 bases from J; bases unmatched to any gene: 8. Here the CDR3 DNA reads TGTGCCAGTAGCACCTCTAGCGGGGGGGTTAAGACCCAGTACTTC. Translation: CASSTSSGGVKTQYF.

This chain links TRBV7-2 with TRBJ2-5; D is perhaps TRBD1 (5 bases). V lost 5 bases to trimming and J lost 5 bases, with 18 bases between them. The CDR3 is made up of 15 amino acids. Germline V gives CDR1 SGHTA, CDR2 FQGNSA. The CDR3 is CASSPTTDQRETQYF. In DNA form, the CDR3 reads TGTGCCAGCAGCCCGACGACAGACCAACGGGAGACCCAGTACTTC.

The V gene is TRBV7-2, the J gene TRBJ2-1; D remains ambiguous. This CDR3 spans 15 amino acids. The germline CDR1 and CDR2 sequences are SGHTA and FQGNSA. The V and J ends lost 0 bases and 5 bases respectively, with 11 bases between them. CDR3 bases: TGTGCCAGCAGCTTAGCCAGTGGAGTAAACAATGAGCAGTTCTTC. It yields the protein CASSLASGVNNEQFF.

The rearrangement joins TRBV7-2 to TRBJ1-1, with TRBD1 matching over 12 bases. Germline CDR1 reads SGHTA; CDR2 reads FQGNSA. The CDR3 runs to 17 residues. With 3 bases clipped from V and 2 bases from J, the junction kept 7 bases outside the gene matches. CDR3 loop: CASSFRDRGPGNTEAFF. The CDR3 DNA reads as TGTGCCAGCAGCTTCCGGGACAGGGGGCCAGGAAACACTGAAGCTTTCTTT.

This clone was seen only once. The V call is TRBV28, the J call TRBJ2-1; D not certain. This CDR3 is built from 16 residues. The germline V and J ends were trimmed by 4 bases and 5 bases, with 18 bases remaining between them. The germline CDR1 and CDR2 sequences are MDHEN and SYDVKM. The CDR3 protein is CASSSHSSRVDNEQFF. In DNA form, the CDR3 reads TGTGCCAGCAGTTCCCACTCCTCCCGGGTCGACAATGAGCAGTTCTTC.

V and J are TRBV27 and TRBJ2-5; tentative D call: TRBD2 (7 bases). CDR3 length equals 17 residues. V gave up 6 bases and J gave up 0 bases, with 20 bases separating them. Germline assignment: CDR1 MNHEY and CDR2 SMNVEV (reference sequence). CDR3 bases: TGTGCCAGCAGCTCCTGGGGGGGCTTGGTGGACCAAGAGACCCAGTACTTC. Protein sequence: CASSSWGGLVDQETQYF.

The chain couples TRBV2 to TRBJ1-2, with D possibly matching TRBD1 (6 bases). V shed 6 bases and J shed 4 bases, with 18 bases lying between them. CDR1 and CDR2 from the germline V gene are SNHLY and FYNNEI. The CDR3 runs 15 residues. This CDR3 is CASRDRSLRGYGYTF. For the CDR3, the DNA is TGTGCCAGCAGGGACAGATCTCTAAGGGGCTATGGCTACACCTTC.

The chain combines TRBV7-2 with TRBJ1-2; TRBD1 matches 9 bases. J was trimmed by 7 bases and V by 4 bases; bases with no gene match: 7. The CDR3 spans 14 residues. The germline V gene has CDR1 SGHTA and CDR2 FQGNSA. The CDR3: CASSWMDRGRGYTF. As DNA, the CDR3 is TGTGCCAGCAGCTGGATGGACAGGGGTCGTGGCTACACCTTC.

The gene calls are TRBV7-9 and TRBJ1-4; no definite D call. The germline V and J ends were trimmed by 2 bases and 7 bases, with 11 bases remaining between them. The germline V gene has CDR1 SEHNR and CDR2 FQNEAQ (reference sequence). The CDR3 covers 14 residues. The CDR3 nucleotides read TGTGCCAGCAGCTTACAGGCGCTAGGTGAAAAACTGTTTTTT. Translating it yields CASSLQALGEKLFF.